Each of the 29 T cell receptor beta chains below was sequenced from the same sample in a study of shared clonotypes between healthy human individuals. Using immunoSEQ multiplex PCR, the repertoire was profiled, and TCRdb retains in-frame clones only, with some absent. The table has about 2 million clones, over 85% seen once. The naive CD8 fraction comprised CD45RO-negative cells positively selected for CCR7 and excluded terminally differentiated effector memory CD45RA+ cells. The sequenced sample consisted of naive CD8+ T cells sorted from blood. These receptors were collected from a man between 18 and 35 years old in good health.

The CDR3 sequence is CASSLARRWGDEQYF. CDR3 nucleotides: TGTGCCAGCAGCTTAGCTCGCAGGTGGGGCGACGAGCAGTACTTC. V usage is TRBV7-2 and J usage is TRBJ2-7; a weak D match, TRBD1 (5 bases). V was trimmed by 0 bases and J by 5 bases, leaving 14 bases between them. The CDR3 contains 15 residues. Per the germline V gene, CDR1 is SGHTA and CDR2 is FQGNSA.

This chain uses TRBV28 with TRBJ1-4; D perhaps matches TRBD1 (5 bases). The germline V and J ends were trimmed by 6 bases and 8 bases, with 19 bases remaining between them. The length of the CDR3 is 15 residues. Germline V gene sequence: CDR1 MDHEN, CDR2 SYDVKM. This CDR3 is CASSPRETSGEKLFF. DNA of the CDR3: TGTGCCAGCAGCCCCAGGGAGACTAGTGGCGAAAAACTGTTTTTT.

The chain is built from TRBV7-9 and TRBJ2-2; 11 bases align to TRBD1. V lost 5 bases and J lost 0; bases outside the gene matches: 8. Germline V gene data show CDR1 as SEHNR and CDR2 as FQNEAQ (reference sequence). CDR3 length equals 18 residues. CDR3 loop: CASSTQPGQGANTGELFF. The CDR3 DNA follows: TGTGCCAGCAGCACCCAACCGGGACAGGGGGCGAACACCGGGGAGCTGTTTTTT.

This sequence joins TRBV4-1 and TRBJ2-5, with D maybe TRBD2 (5 bases). Germline V gene sequence: CDR1 MGHRA, CDR2 YSYEKL. The CDR3 sequence is 14 residues long. V shed 3 bases and J shed 9 bases, with 17 bases lying between them. The CDR3 bases are TGCGCCAGCAGCCAGTCCCCCTCCCCGGAGGCCCAGTACTTC. Translated, it gives CASSQSPSPEAQYF.

This chain uses TRBV5-1 with TRBJ1-1; D is unresolved. The ends were cut back, 1 base at V and 6 bases at J, with 10 bases in the middle. CDR1 is SGHRS, CDR2 YFSETQ, per germline. The CDR3 has 13 residues. This CDR3 is CASSLTLGAEAFF. CDR3 sequence (DNA): TGCGCCAGCAGCTTGACGCTTGGCGCTGAAGCTTTCTTT.

This rearrangement joins TRBV6-1 to TRBJ1-5, with TRBD1 as a possible D gene (6 bases). V was shortened by 4 bases and J by 1 base, with 23 bases between the two germline ends. Germline CDR1 reads MNHNS; CDR2 reads SASEGT. CDR3 length equals 19 residues. In DNA form, the CDR3 reads TGTGCCAGCAGTGTACCGGGACACATAATTTCGGGGAGCAATCAGCCCCAGCATTTT. Translated, it gives CASSVPGHIISGSNQPQHF.

The chain combines TRBV7-2 with TRBJ2-1; D tentatively fits TRBD1 or TRBD2 (5 bases each). Germline CDR1 SGHTA, CDR2 FQGNSA. The CDR3 runs to 16 residues. V was trimmed by 5 bases and J by 2 bases, leaving 16 bases between them. CDR3: CASSRSRDQTYNEQFF. Written as DNA, the CDR3 is TGTGCCAGCAGCCGTAGCCGGGACCAAACCTACAATGAGCAGTTCTTC.

J is TRBJ2-7 and V is TRBV6-5; D is possibly TRBD1 (6 bases). The germline V and J ends were trimmed by 6 bases and 3 bases, with 18 bases remaining between them. The CDR3 is 15 residues long. Germline-derived CDR1 and CDR2 are MNHEY and SVGAGI. The CDR3 region is CASSLRKGVFYEQYF. CDR3 DNA: TGTGCCAGCAGCCTCCGGAAGGGGGTTTTCTACGAGCAGTACTTC.

The chain joins TRBV19 to TRBJ1-1; tentative D call: TRBD1 (6 bases). Trimming took 5 bases from V and 5 from J, leaving 15 bases between them. Germline loops: CDR1 LNHDA, CDR2 SQIVND (reference sequence). CDR3 length: 14 amino acids. The CDR3 protein is CASSPRTERTEAFF. For the CDR3, the DNA is TGTGCCAGTAGTCCCCGGACAGAACGGACTGAAGCTTTCTTT.

This chain joins TRBV23-1 and TRBJ1-2; D gene unclear. TRBV23-1 is flagged as an ORF with uncertain function. The CDR3 covers 16 residues. With 2 bases removed from V and 3 bases from J, the gap between germline ends came to 16 bases. For the CDR3, the DNA is TGCGCCAGCAGTCAAATGGCAGCCCTATCTGACTATGGCTACACCTTC. As protein: CASSQMAALSDYGYTF.

The chain employs TRBV4-1 and TRBJ2-3; 14 nucleotides agree with TRBD2. V dropped 4 bases and J dropped 4; count of bases not matched to a gene: 7. The CDR3 is 17 amino acids. The germline V gene has CDR1 MGHRA and CDR2 YSYEKL. CDR3 DNA: TGCGCCAGCAGCCGTCGACTAGCGGGAGGGTCCCCAGATACGCAGTATTTT. Residues: CASSRRLAGGSPDTQYF.

The gene calls are TRBV2 and TRBJ1-2; 8 nucleotides agree with TRBD1. The germline V gene has CDR1 SNHLY and CDR2 FYNNEI. V lost 3 bases, J lost 7 bases, and 10 bases stayed unmatched. This CDR3 comprises 15 residues. The CDR3 DNA follows: TGTGCCAGCAGTGAGTCAGGGCAGGGGGCGTTTGGCTACACCTTC. Translated, it gives CASSESGQGAFGYTF.

This chain connects TRBV30 to TRBJ1-1; D is ambiguous. This CDR3 has 12 residues. The germline V gene has CDR1 GTSNPN and CDR2 SVGIG (reference sequence). Trimming left V 4 bases short and J 5 bases short, with 11 bases between. CDR3 sequence reads: CAWTNVNTEAFF. CDR3 nucleotides: TGTGCCTGGACCAACGTTAATACTGAAGCTTTCTTT. The full variable domain, its missing parts supplied by reference TRBV30 and TRBJ1-1, is SQTIHQWPATLVQPVGSPLSLECTVEGTSNPNLYWYRQAAGRGLQLLFYSVGIGQISSEVPQNLSASRPQDRQFILSSKKLLLSDSGFYLCAWTNVNTEAFFGQGTRLTVV.

This rearrangement joins TRBV7-8 to TRBJ1-1; TRBD1 matches at 10 bases. Germline CDR1 and CDR2: SGHVS and FQNEAQ. With 5 bases clipped from V and 3 bases from J, the junction kept 3 bases outside the gene matches. The CDR3 sequence is 14 residues long. For the CDR3, the DNA is TGTGCCAGCAGCACGGGACAGGGGTACACTGAAGCTTTCTTT. Its translation is CASSTGQGYTEAFF.

CDR3: CASSYQAGVTGELFF. DNA for the CDR3: TGTGCCAGCAGTTACCAGGCAGGGGTGACCGGGGAGCTGTTTTTT. The V gene is TRBV6-5, the J gene TRBJ2-2; a possible D gene is TRBD1 (6 bases). The ends were cut back, 2 bases at V and 5 bases at J, with 12 bases in the middle. There are 15 residues in the CDR3. CDR1 and CDR2 from the germline V gene are MNHEY and SVGAGI.

The chain joins TRBV6-5 to TRBJ1-5, with 8 bases fitting TRBD1. This CDR3 comprises 15 residues. J was trimmed by 5 bases and V by 4 bases; bases with no gene match: 7. CDR1 is MNHEY and CDR2 is SVGAGI in the germline V gene. CDR3 residues: CASSSRDRPYQPQHF. The CDR3 DNA is TGTGCCAGCAGTTCTCGGGACAGGCCTTATCAGCCCCAGCATTTT.

J is TRBJ1-6 and V is TRBV6-6; tentative D call: TRBD1 (6 bases). V was trimmed by 7 bases and J by 8 bases, leaving 18 bases between them. CDR1 and CDR2 from the germline V gene are MNHNY and SVGAGI (reference sequence). This CDR3 contains 15 residues. The CDR3: CASTSLNGGHSPLHF. The CDR3, as DNA: TGTGCCAGCACCTCCCTGAATGGGGGCCATTCACCCCTCCACTTT.

V gene TRBV3-2 combines with J gene TRBJ2-7. TRBV3-2 is an annotated pseudogene. CDR3 length: 9 residues. CDR3 amino acids: CAYPYEQYF. In nucleotides, the CDR3 is TGTGCTTACCCCTACGAGCAGTACTTC.

The gene calls are TRBV6-6 and TRBJ1-2, with D perhaps TRBD1 (5 bases). The CDR3 consists of 14 residues. Looked up from germline, CDR1 is MNHNY and CDR2 is SVGAGI (reference sequence). Trimming stripped 6 bases from V and 8 bases from J, with 19 bases between. CDR3 protein: CASRDGEGPEGYTF. DNA of the CDR3: TGTGCCAGCAGGGACGGAGAGGGGCCCGAAGGCTACACCTTC.

The chain employs TRBV10-2 and TRBJ2-7; maybe TRBD1 (5 bases). V was clipped by 5 bases and J by 4 bases, with 12 bases between them. This CDR3 comprises 13 residues. The germline V gene has CDR1 WSHSY and CDR2 SAAADI. The CDR3 DNA reads TGCGCCAGCAGTATAGCAAGGGGTTACGAGCAGTACTTC. Translation gives CASSIARGYEQYF.

This sequence joins TRBV15 and TRBJ1-1; D unclear. CDR3 size: 13 residues. From germline, CDR1 is LNHNV and CDR2 YYDKDF (reference sequence). V was shortened by 4 bases and J by 8 bases, with 14 bases between the two germline ends. CDR3 region: CATSILRFSEAFF. DNA of the CDR3: TGTGCCACCAGCATCCTACGCTTCTCCGAAGCTTTCTTT.

The gene calls are TRBV4-1 and TRBJ1-1; no definite D call. This CDR3 comprises 16 residues. Germline assignment: CDR1 MGHRA and CDR2 YSYEKL. V lost 0 bases to trimming and J lost 0 bases, with 11 bases between them. CDR3 region: CASSQDPGQLNTEAFF. The CDR3 region has the DNA TGCGCCAGCAGCCAAGATCCCGGGCAGCTGAACACTGAAGCTTTCTTT.

This clone has only one observation. This sequence joins TRBV5-6 and TRBJ2-7; weak D call: TRBD2 (6 bases). The CDR3 runs 14 residues. V lost 5 bases and J lost 0, with 12 bases in between. Germline V gene sequence: CDR1 SGHDT, CDR2 YYEEEE. CDR3 nucleotides: TGTGCCAGCAGAATGGACGGGAGCTCCTACGAGCAGTACTTC. Encoded protein: CASRMDGSSYEQYF.

The chain has TRBV6-6 and TRBJ2-7; perhaps TRBD2 as D (5 bases). Trimming stripped 6 bases from V and 7 bases from J, with 19 bases between. CDR1 is MNHNY and CDR2 is SVGAGI in the germline V gene (reference sequence). The CDR3 length is 14 residues. CDR3 protein: CASSHERDGGEQYF. CDR3 coding DNA: TGTGCCAGCAGCCATGAACGTGATGGCGGGGAGCAGTACTTC.

This sequence joins TRBV6-7 and TRBJ1-4, with D unclear. TRBV6-7 carries the ORF label, with uncertain function. The CDR3 sequence is 15 residues long. Deletions cut 6 bases from V and 3 bases from J, with 14 bases between. DNA for the CDR3: TGTGCCAGCAGCGTCACATGGAGACCTAATGAAAAACTGTTTTTT. Translated: CASSVTWRPNEKLFF.

Turning to this clone: The sample holds other DNA sequences that translate to the same CDR3. The chain employs TRBV27 and TRBJ2-1; TRBD1 is a possible D gene (6 bases). CDR1 and CDR2 (germline): MNHEY, SMNVEV (reference sequence). V lost 5 bases and J 3 bases, leaving 8 bases between the germline ends. This CDR3 is built from 13 residues. The CDR3 sequence is CASSRGGYNEQFF. In DNA form, the CDR3 reads TGTGCCAGCAGTAGAGGGGGCTACAATGAGCAGTTCTTC.

The rearrangement uses TRBV11-2 and TRBJ2-7, with D uncertain. The germline CDR1 and CDR2 sequences are SGHAT and FQNNGV. V lost 2 bases and J 5 bases, leaving 10 bases between the germline ends. There are 13 residues in the CDR3. This CDR3 is CASSLSAAHEQYF. The CDR3 DNA reads as TGTGCCAGCAGCTTATCGGCCGCCCACGAGCAGTACTTC. Full variable domain (missing parts from reference TRBV11-2 and TRBJ2-7): EAGVAQSPRYKIIEKRQSVAFWCNPISGHATLYWYQQILGQGPKLLIQFQNNGVVDDSQLPKDRFSAERLKGVDSTLKIQPAKLEDSAVYLCASSLSAAHEQYFGPGTRLTVT.

The DNA for the CDR3 is TGCAGCGTACCGGGAGACCTAAGATACAATGAGCAGTTCTTC. Translating gives CSVPGDLRYNEQFF. The J gene is TRBJ2-1, the V gene TRBV29-1, with a possible D match to TRBD2 (6 bases). V was clipped by 6 bases and J by 4 bases, with 16 bases between them. CDR3 length: 14 residues. The germline V gene has CDR1 SQVTM and CDR2 ANQGSEA.

The chain uses TRBV14 and TRBJ2-3; 11 nucleotides match TRBD2. The ends lost 4 bases at V and 1 base at J; junction bases unmatched: 13. In germline, CDR1 is SGHDN, CDR2 FVKESK. This CDR3 is built from 19 residues. CDR3 amino acids: CASSRFGLAGFNGTDTQYF. The CDR3 DNA follows: TGTGCCAGCAGCCGGTTTGGACTAGCGGGCTTTAATGGCACAGATACGCAGTATTTT.